This T cell receptor beta chain was sequenced during a study of response to subunit inactivated influenza vaccine (dated by TCRdb to 2016 to 2018). At the level of the whole study: Deep quantitative T cell receptor repertoire profiling was used in the study to track responses to a trivalent subunit inactivated influenza vaccine.

From the cysteine through the phenylalanine, the CDR3 covers 15 amino acids. Only the CDR3 DNA is retained, 45 bases long and in frame from the first base. V lost 5 bases and J lost 0 bases, and the count of bases not matched to a germline gene is 3. Reading the germline V gene (reference sequence) gives CDR1 MNHEY and CDR2 SMNVEV. The paper's findings and limits, for the study overall: The authors proposed that each seasonal influenza vaccination may bring in only a limited number of new T cells.

On this clonotype itself: Its antigen is not yet known. No quality values exist for individual bases; no much larger clone is one base distant.

Libraries were constructed by RT-PCR. Sequencing was performed on an Illumina HiSeq 2500. TCRdb handled the public reads itself, with Q25 trimming in fastp and clone calling in MiXCR, and kept productive beta chains. Identical CDR3 protein sequences are pooled into one entry, listed with their most common genes and DNA. The sample contains around 850,000 distinct CDR3 sequences, approximately 18% of them found a single time. 11% of the sample comes from the top ten. The TCR originated in a man aged 45-65 years who received an inactivated influenza vaccine. Donor details come from another sample of the same person, matched by shared clones. This sequence uses TRBV27 and TRBJ2-1; TRBD2 aligns with 8 central bases. The sequenced sample was PBMCs from blood, obtained more than 4 days after vaccination. The DNA sequence follows: TGTGCCAGCAGTAAGCGGGAGTACTCCTACAATGAGCAGTTCTTC. Translated, this gives CASSKREYSYNEQFF.